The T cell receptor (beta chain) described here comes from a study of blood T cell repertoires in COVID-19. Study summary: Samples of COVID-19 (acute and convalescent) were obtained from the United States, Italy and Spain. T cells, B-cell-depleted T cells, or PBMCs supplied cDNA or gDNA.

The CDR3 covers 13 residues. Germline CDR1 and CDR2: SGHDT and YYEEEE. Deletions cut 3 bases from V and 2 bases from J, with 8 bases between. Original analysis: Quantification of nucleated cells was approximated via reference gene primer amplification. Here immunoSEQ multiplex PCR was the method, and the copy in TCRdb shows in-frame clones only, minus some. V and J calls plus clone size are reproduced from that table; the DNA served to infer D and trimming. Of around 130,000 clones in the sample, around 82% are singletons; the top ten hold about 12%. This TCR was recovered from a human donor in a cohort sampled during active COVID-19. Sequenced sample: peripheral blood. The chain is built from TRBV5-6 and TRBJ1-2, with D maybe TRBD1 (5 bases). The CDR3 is CASSSGANYGYTF. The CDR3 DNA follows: TGTGCCAGCAGCTCTGGGGCGAACTATGGCTACACCTTC.